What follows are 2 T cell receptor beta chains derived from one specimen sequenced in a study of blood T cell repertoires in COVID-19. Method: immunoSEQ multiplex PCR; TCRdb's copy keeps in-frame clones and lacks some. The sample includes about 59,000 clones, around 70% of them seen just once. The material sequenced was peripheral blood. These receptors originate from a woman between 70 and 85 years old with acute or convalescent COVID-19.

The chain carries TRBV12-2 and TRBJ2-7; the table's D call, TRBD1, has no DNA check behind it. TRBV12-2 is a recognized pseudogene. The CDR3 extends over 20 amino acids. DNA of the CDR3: TGTGCAAGTCGCTTAGGGTGGGTAAGGGGGATTCTCGAAACTAGTGACGAGCAGTACGTC. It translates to CASRLGWVRGILETSDEQYV.

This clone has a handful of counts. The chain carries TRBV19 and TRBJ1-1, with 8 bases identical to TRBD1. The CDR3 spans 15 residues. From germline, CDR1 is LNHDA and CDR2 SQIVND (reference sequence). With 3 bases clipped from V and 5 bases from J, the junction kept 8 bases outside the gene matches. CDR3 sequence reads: CASSIRDRGETEAFF. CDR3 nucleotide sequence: TGTGCCAGTAGTATCAGAGACAGGGGAGAGACTGAAGCTTTCTTT.